This T cell receptor beta chain was captured by sequencing in a study of Ad26.COV2.S vaccination and SARS-CoV-2 variants. The CDR3 loop spans 15 amino acids. The J segment lost 6 bases and the V segment lost 6 bases, leaving 11 bases of the junction unmatched. Looked up from germline, CDR1 is LNHDA and CDR2 is SQIVND (reference sequence). Indicated treatment: some 20 received Ad26.COV2.S at low or high dose, single or two shots; 5 received placebo; per-sample allocation not given. Sampling occurred on day 63 after the first vaccine or placebo injection. Clones were read by immunoSEQ multiplex PCR, and TCRdb kept only the in-frame ones, dropping some. The table records roughly 500,000 clones, roughly 87% of them present only once.

The chain carries TRBV19 and TRBJ1-5, with 7 bases aligning to TRBD1. Sequenced material: peripheral blood, taken in a trial of Ad26.COV2.S vaccine versus placebo. The clonotype comes from a person between 18 and 65 years old who received the Ad26.COV2.S COVID-19 vaccine or a placebo. The CDR3 here is CASSPGQPYSQPQHF. CDR3 coding DNA: TGTGCCAGTAGCCCGGGACAGCCTTATTCTCAGCCCCAGCATTTT.